The T cell receptor (beta chain) described here comes from a study of blood T cell repertoires in COVID-19. As for the study in general: Sites across the United States, Italy and Spain contributed samples from acute and convalescent COVID-19. T cells, B-cell-depleted T cells, or PBMCs provided the cDNA or gDNA that served as material.

As handled by the study authors: Estimation of nucleated cell counts relied on the amplification of reference gene primers. Clones were read by immunoSEQ multiplex PCR, and TCRdb kept only the in-frame ones, dropping some. V, J and clone size were drawn from that table, and D and trimming were deduced from the DNA. The sample records just under 50,000 clones, more than 75% being singletons. This receptor was obtained from a human donor in a cohort sampled during active COVID-19. The sample was peripheral blood.

The CDR3, as DNA: TGTGCCAGCAGCGGCCGGGACAGCTCCTACGAGCAGTACTTC. Its protein product is CASSGRDSSYEQYF. The chain recombines TRBV9 with TRBJ2-7; 7 nucleotides agree with TRBD1. Germline V gene sequence: CDR1 SGDLS, CDR2 YYNGEE. J was trimmed by 0 bases and V by 3 bases; bases with no gene match: 3. The CDR3 is made up of 14 amino acids.